Listed below are T cell receptor beta chains from one sample, sequenced in a study of blood T cell repertoires in COVID-19. Repertoires were generated with immunoSEQ multiplex PCR, while TCRdb's copy carries only in-frame clones and drops some. The repertoire includes about 290,000 clones, 89% of them detected once, and 0.94% sits in the top ten. Sequencing used peripheral blood. These receptor sequences come from a woman aged 40 to 55 who had recovered from COVID-19. Each CDR3 is given with its conserved first and last residue. The D gene is left open where the match is weak. Only part of the rows carry a size: once, few, many, or a class if the clone is expanded.

j_gene: TRBJ2-3
d_gene: TRBD1
abundance: once
v_gene: TRBV11-3
CDR3aa: CASSLDAQGASTDTQYF
CDR3nt: TGTGCCAGCAGCTTAGACGCTCAGGGGGCAAGCACAGATACGCAGTATTTT

j_gene: TRBJ1-1
d_gene: -
abundance: -
v_gene: TRBV25-1
CDR3aa: CASSVGVGAEAFF
CDR3nt: TGTGCCAGCAGTGTCGGGGTCGGGGCTGAAGCTTTCTTT

j_gene: TRBJ2-7
d_gene: TRBD1
abundance: -
v_gene: TRBV6-5
CDR3aa: CASSYSMPDRGYEQYF
CDR3nt: TGTGCCAGCAGTTACTCGATGCCGGACAGGGGGTACGAGCAGTACTTC

j_gene: TRBJ1-4
d_gene: TRBD1
abundance: -
v_gene: TRBV4-1
CDR3aa: CASSQARGTAEKLFF
CDR3nt: TGCGCCAGCAGCCAAGCCAGAGGGACAGCTGAAAAACTGTTTTTT

j_gene: TRBJ2-2
d_gene: TRBD1
abundance: few
v_gene: TRBV6-5
CDR3aa: CASSSTGSSELFF
CDR3nt: TGTGCCAGCAGTTCGACAGGGTCGTCGGAGCTGTTTTTT

j_gene: TRBJ2-7
d_gene: TRBD2
abundance: -
v_gene: TRBV3-1/TRBV3-2
CDR3aa: CASSQGPLAANGQYF
CDR3nt: TGTGCCAGCAGCCAAGGCCCACTAGCGGCAAATGGGCAGTACTTC

j_gene: TRBJ2-1
d_gene: TRBD1
abundance: -
v_gene: TRBV27
CDR3aa: CASSWGTGGESNEQFF
CDR3nt: TGTGCCAGCAGCTGGGGGACAGGGGGCGAATCCAATGAGCAGTTCTTC

j_gene: TRBJ2-7
d_gene: TRBD1
abundance: once
v_gene: TRBV29-1
CDR3aa: CSVDRVGSYEQYF
CDR3nt: TGCAGCGTGGACAGGGTGGGGTCCTACGAGCAGTACTTC

j_gene: TRBJ1-4
d_gene: -
abundance: -
v_gene: TRBV5-1
CDR3aa: CASHTATNEKLFF
CDR3nt: TGCGCCAGCCATACAGCAACTAATGAAAAACTGTTTTTT

j_gene: TRBJ2-7
d_gene: -
abundance: -
v_gene: TRBV28
CDR3aa: CASGNPGQVGEQYF
CDR3nt: TGTGCCAGCGGAAATCCCGGACAAGTGGGCGAGCAGTACTTC